This T cell receptor (beta chain) was recovered during a study of human T cells and chemical hapten exposure. Study-wide background: The study lasted roughly five months, and patients were dosed weekly with diphenylcyclopropenone on the scalp throughout. From small differences in pooled library volume came most of the variation in per-sample TCR yields.

Time point reported: patch test 1, 2 weeks after DPC sensitization. The treatment: therapeutic diphenylcyclopropenone sensitization with weekly scalp DPC. Blood collection took place prior to placing each patch test. TCRdb re-called the RACE reads through MiXCR, storing one row per CDR3 protein. This repertoire shows 80,000 to 95,000 distinct CDR3 sequences, around 10% found once; its top ten account for about 4%. There are 15 residues in the CDR3. The V gene's germline CDR1 is SGHAT and CDR2 FQNNGV. Losses at the gene ends were 5 bases for V and 5 bases for J; bases not matched to a gene: 9. The chain links TRBV11-2 to TRBJ1-2; 9 positions match TRBD1. The TCR comes from a woman aged 45-60 years with alopecia areata. Some clones in this sample may be carry-over from other donors' samples. The starting material was whole blood, obtained in connection with sensitization to the hapten diphenylcyclopropenone (DPC). The CDR3: CASSPAGTGPYGYTF. The CDR3 DNA reads as TGTGCCAGCAGCCCTGCGGGGACAGGGCCTTATGGCTACACCTTC.